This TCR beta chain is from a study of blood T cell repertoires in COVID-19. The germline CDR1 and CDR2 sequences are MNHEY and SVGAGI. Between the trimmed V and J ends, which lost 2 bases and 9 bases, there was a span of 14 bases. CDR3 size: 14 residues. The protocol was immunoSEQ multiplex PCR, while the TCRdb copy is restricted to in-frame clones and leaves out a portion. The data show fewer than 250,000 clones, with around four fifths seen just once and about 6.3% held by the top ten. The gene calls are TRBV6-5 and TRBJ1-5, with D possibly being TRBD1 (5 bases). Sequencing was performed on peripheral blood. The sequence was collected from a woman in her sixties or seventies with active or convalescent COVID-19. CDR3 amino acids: CASSYGTDSRPQHF. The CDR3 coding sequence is TGTGCCAGCAGTTACGGGACTGACTCACGGCCCCAGCATTTT.